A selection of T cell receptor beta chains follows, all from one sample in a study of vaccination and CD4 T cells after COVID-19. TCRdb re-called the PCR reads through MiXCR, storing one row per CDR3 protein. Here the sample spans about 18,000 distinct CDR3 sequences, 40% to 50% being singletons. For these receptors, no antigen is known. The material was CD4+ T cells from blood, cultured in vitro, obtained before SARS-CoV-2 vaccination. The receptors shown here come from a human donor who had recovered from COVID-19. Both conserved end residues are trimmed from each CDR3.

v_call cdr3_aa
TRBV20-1 SARDLLRDRVTEAF
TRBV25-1 ASSEITGYGYT
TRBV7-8 ASSPIRGRAVRF
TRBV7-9 ASSLGAGERGGYT
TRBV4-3 ASSQGWGSNQPQH
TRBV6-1 ATQTGTYT
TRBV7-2 ASSSGQPTGELF
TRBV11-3 ASSGFAGATETQY
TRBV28 ASSPTLNLNTYEQY
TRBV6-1 ASSGQVKGEQF
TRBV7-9 ASSLSGYEQY
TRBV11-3 ASSPKAGGLETQY
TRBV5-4 ASSSVRQETQY
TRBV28 ASIGWAGQGSNQPQH
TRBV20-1 SASLRQGGETQY
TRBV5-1 ASSLGQENYGYT
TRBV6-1 ASSDRDRYGYT
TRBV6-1 ASREQGSGNTIY
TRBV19 ASSPRTDREPQH
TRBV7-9 ASSLEGEWNIQY